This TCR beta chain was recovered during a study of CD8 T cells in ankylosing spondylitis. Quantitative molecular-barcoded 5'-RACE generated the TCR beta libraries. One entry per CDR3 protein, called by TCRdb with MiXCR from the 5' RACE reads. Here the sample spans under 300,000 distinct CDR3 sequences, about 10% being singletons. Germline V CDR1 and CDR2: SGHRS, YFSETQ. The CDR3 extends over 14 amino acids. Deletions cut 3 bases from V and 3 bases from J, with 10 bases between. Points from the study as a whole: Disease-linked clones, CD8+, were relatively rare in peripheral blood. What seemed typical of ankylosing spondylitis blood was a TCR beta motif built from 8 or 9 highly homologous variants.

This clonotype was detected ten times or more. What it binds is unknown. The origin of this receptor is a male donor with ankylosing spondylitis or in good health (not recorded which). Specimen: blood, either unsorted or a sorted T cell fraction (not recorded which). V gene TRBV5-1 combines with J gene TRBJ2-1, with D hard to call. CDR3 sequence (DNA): TGCGCCAGCAGCTCGTTCGCCGACTACAATGAGCAGTTCTTC. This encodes CASSSFADYNEQFF.